The clone carrying this T cell receptor beta chain was counted between two and nine times. Its antigen is still unknown. The data stem from a study of identical twins. CDR1 is DFQATT and CDR2 is SNEGSKA in the germline V gene (reference sequence). CDR3 length: 13 amino acids. Trimming cost V 3 bases and J 1 base, with 8 bases left between them. Findings and caveats of the study: Out-of-frame alpha sequences common to twins were enriched for low generation probability. Because invariant MAIT and iNKT cells could be present, zero-insertion analyses could be partly confounded.

TCRdb re-called the 5' RACE reads through MiXCR, storing one row per CDR3 protein. Of approximately 600,000 distinct CDR3 sequences listed, roughly 7.1% were seen once; the top ten hold roughly 1.6%. These sequences were also reported in another study, on yellow fever vaccine responses in identical twins. That source notes: Twins' vaccine T cell responses reportedly seemed partly convergent and partly personalized.

Sequencing was performed on PBMCs. This TCR was sampled from a woman in her late teens or twenties in good health. V and J are TRBV20-1 and TRBJ2-3; D unresolved. CDR3 region: CSASGPGTDTQYF. CDR3 sequence (DNA): TGCAGTGCTAGCGGTCCTGGCACAGATACGCAGTATTTT.